This T cell receptor beta chain is drawn from a study of memory CD4+ T cells and cytomegalovirus serostatus. General study findings and limits: CMV serostatus prediction reached median AUC roughly 0.95, or 0.91 with US-trained model.

For this clone: Its cognate antigen is unknown.

Per the original methods: After removing out-of-frame reads, approximately 2.2 million distinct TCRbeta sequences remained. Using immunoSEQ multiplex PCR, the repertoire was profiled, and TCRdb retains in-frame clones only, with some absent. V, J and clone size are those of that table, while D and trimming were read from the DNA. The table shows about 29,000 clones, with about 80% occurring only once. The sort gate was single viable CD3+CD4+CD8-CD45RO+ cells for memory CD4+ T cells. This CDR3 comprises 16 residues. The V segment lost 1 base and the J segment 7 bases; nucleotides outside the gene matches: 9. Germline-derived CDR1 and CDR2 are SGHRS and YFSETQ.

This TCR was sampled from an adult in good health and CMV-seronegative. The chain links TRBV5-1 to TRBJ2-1, with 9 positions matching TRBD2. The sample was memory CD4+ T cells from blood. CDR3 protein: CASSLMAGGRGNEQFF. The CDR3 bases are TGCGCCAGCAGCTTGATGGCGGGGGGGCGAGGGAATGAGCAGTTCTTC.